Following are 27 T cell receptor beta chains from one sample sequenced in a study of shared clonotypes between healthy human individuals. Sequencing used immunoSEQ multiplex PCR; TCRdb keeps in-frame clones, though not all of them. The sample shows about 1.5 million clones, roughly 97% of them seen only once. Source material: naive CD4+ T cells sorted from blood. The sample's subset: CD45RA+ positively selected. These receptors all stem from a man in his thirties or forties in good health.

The CDR3 region is CASSSDRGIFEQYF. DNA of the CDR3: TGTGCCAGCAGCTCCGACAGGGGAATTTTCGAGCAGTACTTC. The chain recombines TRBV28 with TRBJ2-7; 8 nucleotides align to TRBD1. CDR3 size: 14 residues. Germline CDR1 MDHEN, CDR2 SYDVKM. The junction had 10 bases not matched to a gene; V was cut back by 6 bases and J by 6 bases.

The rearrangement uses TRBV29-1 and TRBJ1-1, with 8 nucleotides matching TRBD1. With V trimmed by 7 bases and J by 0 bases, 4 bases remained unmatched. The CDR3 has 13 residues. From germline, CDR1 is SQVTM and CDR2 ANQGSEA. CDR3 nucleotides: TGCAGCGCCACGACAGGGGTGAACACTGAAGCTTTCTTT. Translated, it gives CSATTGVNTEAFF.

This clone was recorded once. V and J are TRBV5-1 and TRBJ2-7, with unresolved D. Germline V gene lookup returns CDR1 SGHRS and CDR2 YFSETQ. The CDR3 totals 12 residues. Trimming took 1 base from V and 5 from J, leaving 7 bases between them. The CDR3 here is CASSLKLDEQYF. CDR3 nucleotides: TGCGCCAGCAGCTTGAAGTTGGACGAGCAGTACTTC. The whole variable domain, filled in from reference TRBV5-1 and TRBJ2-7, reads KAGVTQTPRYLIKTRGQQVTLSCSPISGHRSVSWYQQTPGQGLQFLFEYFSETQRNKGNFPGRFSGRQFSNSRSEMNVSTLELGDSALYLCASSLKLDEQYFGPGTRLTVT.

About this clone: This sample also contains other DNA sequences that code for the same CDR3. This rearrangement joins TRBV7-2 to TRBJ2-7; 8 nucleotides agree with TRBD1. V trimming: 1 base; J trimming: 2 bases; junction bases outside the gene matches: 4. Germline V gene data show CDR1 as SGHTA and CDR2 as FQGNSA. This CDR3 is built from 15 residues. The CDR3 is CASSLVGQGPYEQYF. CDR3 sequence (DNA): TGTGCCAGCAGCTTAGTCGGACAGGGCCCCTACGAGCAGTACTTC.

The chain recombines TRBV2 with TRBJ2-7; the D is unclear. The CDR3 has 13 residues. The V end was cut by 6 bases, the J end by 2 bases, with 11 bases between. Germline lookup yields CDR1 SNHLY and CDR2 FYNNEI. The chain's CDR3 is CASRYSGPYEQYF. The CDR3, as DNA: TGTGCCAGCAGGTACAGTGGCCCCTACGAGCAGTACTTC.

J is TRBJ1-5 and V is TRBV19, with a weak D call TRBD1 (5 bases). CDR3 length: 16 amino acids. CDR1 and CDR2 from the germline V gene are LNHDA and SQIVND (reference sequence). Trimming shortened V by 4 bases and J by 1 base, and 14 bases separated the two germline ends. Written as DNA, the CDR3 is TGTGCCAGTAGTAGGGGGGAATGGGTAAGCAATCAGCCCCAGCATTTT. The encoded protein is CASSRGEWVSNQPQHF. Together with reference TRBV19 and TRBJ1-5, the CDR3 gives the full variable domain: DGGITQSPKYLFRKEGQNVTLSCEQNLNHDAMYWYRQDPGQGLRLIYYSQIVNDFQKGDIAEGYSVSREKKESFPLTVTSAQKNPTAFYLCASSRGEWVSNQPQHFGDGTRLSIL.

The chain employs TRBV7-3 and TRBJ2-2; D gene ambiguous. The germline CDR1 and CDR2 sequences are SGHTA and FQGTGA. V gave up 2 bases and J gave up 8 bases, with 12 bases separating them. The CDR3 loop spans 14 amino acids. CDR3 bases: TGTGCCAGCAGCTTATCAAGGGTCGCAGGGGAGCTGTTTTTT. This encodes CASSLSRVAGELFF. Based on the CDR3 plus reference TRBV7-3 and TRBJ2-2, the full variable domain is GAGVSQTPSNKVTEKGKYVELRCDPISGHTALYWYRQSLGQGPEFLIYFQGTGAADDSGLPNDRFFAVRPEGSVSTLKIQRTERGDSAVYLCASSLSRVAGELFFGEGSRLTVL.

The CDR3 loop reads CASSSRPSYEQYF. The CDR3, as DNA: TGTGCCAGCAGTTCTAGGCCCTCCTACGAGCAGTACTTC. The V and J genes are TRBV28 and TRBJ2-7; D is uncertain. This CDR3 is built from 13 residues. CDR1 and CDR2 (germline): MDHEN, SYDVKM. V shed 4 bases and J shed 0 bases, with 7 bases lying between them.

The V and J genes are TRBV18 and TRBJ1-4; TRBD1 might be the D (5 bases). CDR3 length: 14 residues. Trimming removed 2 bases at V and 4 bases at J, with 8 bases between. In germline, CDR1 is KGHSH, CDR2 LQKENI. Written as DNA, the CDR3 is TGTGCCAGCTCACCAAACGGGGGTAATGAAAAACTGTTTTTT. Translated, it gives CASSPNGGNEKLFF.

The count of this clone is one. The V and J genes are TRBV2 and TRBJ2-2; TRBD2 matches at 9 bases. The CDR3 totals 15 residues. Trimming at V came to 4 bases and at J to 5 bases, leaving 5 bases not matched to a gene. The germline V gene encodes CDR1 SNHLY and CDR2 FYNNEI. The CDR3 nucleotides are TGTGCCAGCAGTGCGAGTAGCGGGGGAACCGGGGAGCTGTTTTTT. Its protein is CASSASSGGTGELFF.

A note on this clone: Other DNA sequences in this specimen translate into the identical CDR3. This chain uses TRBV5-1 with TRBJ2-7, with D possibly TRBD1 on 6 matching bases. Germline V lookup: CDR1 SGHRS, CDR2 YFSETQ. The CDR3 consists of 12 residues. Trimming cost V 0 bases and J 7 bases, with 8 bases left between them. The CDR3 DNA is TGCGCCAGCAGCTTGGGGCAGGGGGAGCAGTACTTC. It specifies CASSLGQGEQYF.

V gene TRBV19 combines with J gene TRBJ2-3; D remains unclear. Germline assignment: CDR1 LNHDA and CDR2 SQIVND (reference sequence). There are 14 residues in the CDR3. The germline V and J ends were trimmed by 8 bases and 1 base, with 13 bases remaining between them. The CDR3 region is CASGVQLRTDTQYF. In nucleotides, the CDR3 is TGTGCCAGTGGGGTACAGCTGCGCACAGATACGCAGTATTTT.

The chain links TRBV18 to TRBJ2-7, with TRBD1 matching 12 bases. Germline CDR1 is KGHSH and CDR2 is LQKENI. CDR3 length: 15 residues. V trimming: 5 bases; J trimming: 4 bases; junction bases outside the gene matches: 6. The CDR3 DNA is TGTGCCAGCTCATCAGGGACAGGGGGCGCATACGAGCAGTACTTC. Its translation: CASSSGTGGAYEQYF.

This chain joins TRBV6-1 and TRBJ2-5; 8 bases are shared with TRBD1. This CDR3 contains 16 residues. J lost 3 bases, V lost 4 bases, and 10 bases had no gene match. Germline V gene sequence: CDR1 MNHNS, CDR2 SASEGT. In nucleotides, the CDR3 is TGTGCCAGCAGTGCTCTAACCGGGACAGGTAAAGAGACCCAGTACTTC. As protein: CASSALTGTGKETQYF.

This clone was observed a handful of times. V gene TRBV6-5 combines with J gene TRBJ1-4; D is uncertain. Germline CDR1 and CDR2: MNHEY and SVGAGI. CDR3 size: 14 residues. The V gene lost 5 bases and the J gene lost 4 bases, with 11 bases spanning the gap. CDR3 nucleotides: TGTGCCAGCAGTAAGACTGCGCTTAATGAAAAACTGTTTTTT. Its translation is CASSKTALNEKLFF.

The V call is TRBV4-1, the J call TRBJ2-6; 7 nucleotides line up with TRBD2. CDR1 MGHRA and CDR2 YSYEKL come from the germline V gene. The V gene end was trimmed by 3 bases and the J gene end by 0 bases; junction bases not matched to a gene: 2. The CDR3 covers 16 residues. The CDR3 sequence: CASSHVAGSGANVLTF. The CDR3, as DNA: TGCGCCAGCAGCCATGTAGCGGGCTCTGGGGCCAACGTCCTGACTTTC.

The chain links TRBV15 to TRBJ1-4; D uncertain. Germline CDR1 and CDR2: LNHNV and YYDKDF (reference sequence). V gave up 2 bases and J gave up 4 bases, with 8 bases separating them. The CDR3 spans 14 residues. In DNA form, the CDR3 reads TGTGCCACCAGCAGATCCGTGGGTAATGAAAAACTGTTTTTT. This gives the protein CATSRSVGNEKLFF.

About this clone itself: The same CDR3 arises from other DNA sequences in this sample as well. The chain couples TRBV5-1 to TRBJ2-7; 7 positions match TRBD1. CDR1 SGHRS and CDR2 YFSETQ come from the germline V gene. J was trimmed by 2 bases and V by 1 base; bases with no gene match: 3. The CDR3 runs 14 residues. CDR3 in amino acids: CASSLRQGAYEQYF. The CDR3 DNA reads TGCGCCAGCAGCTTGAGGCAGGGGGCCTACGAGCAGTACTTC.

V gene TRBV2 combines with J gene TRBJ2-4, with a tentative D call TRBD2 (6 bases). V was shortened by 8 bases and J by 1 base, with 12 bases between the two germline ends. Germline CDR1 and CDR2: SNHLY and FYNNEI. The CDR3 is made up of 14 amino acids. The CDR3 DNA is TGTGCCAGCTTACTAGGGAGGGCCAAAAACATTCAGTACTTC. Its protein product is CASLLGRAKNIQYF.

The chain links TRBV7-2 to TRBJ2-5; no clear D gene. Germline CDR1 SGHTA, CDR2 FQGNSA. V lost 3 bases and J 2 bases, leaving 13 bases between the germline ends. This CDR3 is 15 amino acids long. The CDR3 DNA reads as TGTGCCAGCAGCTTCGGGTTCACAACTCAAGAGACCCAGTACTTC. This gives the protein CASSFGFTTQETQYF.

V usage is TRBV27 and J usage is TRBJ1-2, with TRBD1 matching over 9 bases. After removal of 5 bases from V and 5 bases from J, the junction contained 6 bases not matched to a gene. This CDR3 has 14 amino acids. Germline lookup yields CDR1 MNHEY and CDR2 SMNVEV (reference sequence). CDR3 amino acids: CASSPGTGKYGYTF. CDR3 DNA sequence: TGTGCCAGCAGTCCTGGGACAGGGAAATATGGCTACACCTTC.

Remarks on this clone: This sample includes further DNA sequences coding for the same CDR3. The chain has TRBV5-1 and TRBJ2-2; possibly TRBD2 for D (6 bases). V was shortened by 2 bases and J by 2 bases, with 10 bases between the two germline ends. This CDR3 spans 15 amino acids. CDR1 is SGHRS and CDR2 is YFSETQ in the germline V gene. The CDR3 DNA reads as TGCGCCAGCAGCTTCGGGACTTTAAACACCGGGGAGCTGTTTTTT. Translation: CASSFGTLNTGELFF.

The CDR3 region is CATKPGTQNTGELFF. The CDR3 DNA is TGTGCCACCAAGCCCGGGACTCAGAACACCGGGGAGCTGTTTTTT. The V gene is TRBV28, the J gene TRBJ2-2, with D possibly TRBD2 on 6 matching bases. The CDR3 has 15 residues. Germline values: CDR1 MDHEN, CDR2 SYDVKM. V gave up 10 bases and J gave up 1 base, with 16 bases separating them.

In regard to this clone: Other nucleotide sequences in the sample specify the same CDR3. The chain couples TRBV18 to TRBJ2-3; tentatively, D is TRBD2 (5 bases). This CDR3 is 12 amino acids long. V was trimmed by 3 bases and J by 6 bases, leaving 7 bases between them. Looked up from germline, CDR1 is KGHSH and CDR2 is LQKENI. CDR3: CASSPGVDTQYF. CDR3 DNA: TGTGCCAGCTCACCGGGAGTCGATACGCAGTATTTT.

The chain uses TRBV18 and TRBJ2-7, with TRBD1 matching 8 bases. The germline CDR1 and CDR2 sequences are KGHSH and LQKENI. The CDR3 totals 15 residues. Trimming removed 2 bases from V and 1 base from J; junction bases left unmatched: 4. The CDR3 DNA sequence: TGTGCCAGCTCACCAGCTAGGGACAGGTCCTACGAGCAGTACTTC. Translating it yields CASSPARDRSYEQYF.

The count of this clone is one. This chain links TRBV10-3 with TRBJ2-7; 8 nucleotides align to TRBD1. CDR1 and CDR2 from the germline V gene are ENHRY and SYGVKD. The CDR3 contains 14 residues. After removal of 4 bases from V and 3 bases from J, the junction contained 5 bases not matched to a gene. This chain's CDR3 is CAISGRQGRYEQYF. CDR3 coding DNA: TGTGCCATCAGTGGGAGACAGGGGCGCTACGAGCAGTACTTC.

The chain uses TRBV15 and TRBJ2-1; perhaps TRBD2 as D (5 bases). V lost 4 bases and J lost 7, with 20 bases in between. This CDR3 has 16 amino acids. Germline V CDR1 and CDR2: LNHNV, YYDKDF (reference sequence). The CDR3 region has the DNA TGTGCCACCAGCAACCCCGCTACCCCGGGATGGAATGAGCAGTTCTTC. It yields the protein CATSNPATPGWNEQFF.